This TCR beta chain was sequenced for a study of T cell responses to AZD1222 COVID-19 vaccine. As for the study in general: Whether given at about 4 or about 12 weeks, second doses were pooled. Study results and caveats: Clonal diversity was possibly underestimated, and the donors were mostly white British, with more females. With two AZD1222 doses given, Spike-specific TCR breadth and depth both rose.

The germline V gene encodes CDR1 KGHSH and CDR2 LQKENI. Trimming took off 2 bases at V and 5 bases at J, with 7 bases between the two ends. CDR3 length equals 14 residues. As to this clone: What it recognizes is unknown.

The table came from immunoSEQ multiplex PCR; TCRdb's copy has only in-frame clones and leaves some out. The sample yields nearly 110,000 clones, approximately 90% seen once. The chain carries TRBV18 and TRBJ1-6; D gene uncertain. The sequence was obtained from an adult in good health. The sequencing used peripheral blood, collected on day 0 of AZD1222 vaccination. CDR3: CASSPGQDNSPLHF. CDR3 nucleotides: TGTGCCAGCTCACCAGGTCAGGATAATTCACCCCTCCACTTT.